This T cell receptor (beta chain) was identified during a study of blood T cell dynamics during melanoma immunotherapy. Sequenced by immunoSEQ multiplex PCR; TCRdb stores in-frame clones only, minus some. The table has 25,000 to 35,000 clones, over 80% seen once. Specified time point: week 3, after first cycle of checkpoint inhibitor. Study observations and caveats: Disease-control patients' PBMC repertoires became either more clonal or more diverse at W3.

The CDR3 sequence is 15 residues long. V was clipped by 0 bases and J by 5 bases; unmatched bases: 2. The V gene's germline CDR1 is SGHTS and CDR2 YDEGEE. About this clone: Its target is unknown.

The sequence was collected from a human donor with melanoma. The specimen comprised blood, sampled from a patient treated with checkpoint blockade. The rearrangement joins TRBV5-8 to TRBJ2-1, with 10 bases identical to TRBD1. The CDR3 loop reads CASSLGGQGNNEQFF. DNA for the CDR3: TGTGCCAGCAGCTTGGGGGGACAGGGGAACAATGAGCAGTTCTTC. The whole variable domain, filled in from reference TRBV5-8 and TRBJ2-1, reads EAGVTQSPTHLIKTRGQQATLRCSPISGHTSVYWYQQALGLGLQFLLWYDEGEERNRGNFPPRFSGRQFPNYSSELNVNALELEDSALYLCASSLGGQGNNEQFFGPGTRLTVL.